The 18 T cell receptor beta chains below all came from one sample that was sequenced in a study. TCRdb re-derived calls from the RT-PCR reads in MiXCR, one entry per CDR3 protein. The sample carries hundreds of thousands of distinct CDR3 sequences, 14% recorded once. Sequencing was carried out using memory CD4+ T cells from blood. The receptors come from a female donor in good health, serving as a healthy control.

The sample holds many counts of this clonotype. V and J are TRBV20-1 and TRBJ2-1, with 11 bases aligning to TRBD2. V dropped 0 bases and J dropped 7; count of bases not matched to a gene: 8. The CDR3 has 16 residues. Germline loops: CDR1 DFQATT, CDR2 SNEGSKA (reference sequence). DNA of the CDR3: TGCAGTGCTAGAGATAGCGGGAGGGCCGATGGGAATGAGCAGTTCTTC. Translated: CSARDSGRADGNEQFF.

The chain links TRBV6-1 to TRBJ2-3, with TRBD1 as a possible D gene (6 bases). This CDR3 is 15 amino acids long. Germline CDR1 is MNHNS and CDR2 is SASEGT. The V gene lost 5 bases and the J gene lost 6 bases, with 18 bases spanning the gap. DNA for the CDR3: TGTGCCAGCAGTTTCAAGGGACCCCAGGGGGATACGCAGTATTTT. Translation: CASSFKGPQGDTQYF.

This clonotype was recorded a few times. This rearrangement joins TRBV27 to TRBJ2-3; 13 bases align to TRBD2. After removal of 7 bases from V and 3 bases from J, the junction contained 7 bases not matched to a gene. CDR3 length: 16 amino acids. Germline V gives CDR1 MNHEY, CDR2 SMNVEV (reference sequence). This CDR3 is CASTGLAGDWTDTQYF. The CDR3 DNA follows: TGTGCCAGCACCGGACTAGCGGGAGACTGGACAGATACGCAGTATTTT.

The chain employs TRBV7-9 and TRBJ1-2, with TRBD1 identical over 8 bases. Per the germline V gene, CDR1 is SEHNR and CDR2 is FQNEAQ (reference sequence). Germline trimming cut 6 bases from V and 8 bases from J; bases unmatched to any gene: 5. The CDR3 length is 12 residues. CDR3 in amino acids: CASSLDREGYTF. CDR3 nucleotides: TGTGCCAGCAGTTTGGACAGGGAGGGCTACACCTTC.

The chain combines TRBV7-2 with TRBJ1-6; 8 nucleotides align to TRBD1. The V segment lost 5 bases and the J segment 7 bases; nucleotides outside the gene matches: 7. CDR3 length: 15 residues. Germline V gene data show CDR1 as SGHTA and CDR2 as FQGNSA. CDR3 residues: CASSRDRGENSPLHF. CDR3 bases: TGTGCCAGCAGCCGAGACAGGGGAGAGAATTCACCCCTCCACTTT. Full variable domain (outside the CDR3, taken from reference TRBV7-2 and TRBJ1-6): GAGVSQSPSNKVTEKGKDVELRCDPISGHTALYWYRQSLGQGLEFLIYFQGNSAPDKSGLPSDRFSAERTGGSVSTLTIQRTQQEDSAVYLCASSRDRGENSPLHFGNGTRLTVT.

V and J are TRBV20-1 and TRBJ2-6; D is possibly TRBD1 or TRBD2 (6 bases each). V was cut by 5 bases and J by 5 bases, with 10 bases left in between. The CDR3 sequence is 13 residues long. Germline V lookup: CDR1 DFQATT, CDR2 SNEGSKA (reference sequence). In DNA form, the CDR3 reads TGCAGTGCTGGAGGGGACAGGGCCAACGTCCTGACTTTC. Its protein product is CSAGGDRANVLTF.

Only a few counts were recorded for this clonotype. The chain employs TRBV27 and TRBJ2-4, with 9 bases aligning to TRBD1. Germline V gene sequence: CDR1 MNHEY, CDR2 SMNVEV (reference sequence). The CDR3 is 17 residues long. The V gene end was trimmed by 1 base and the J gene end by 7 bases; junction bases not matched to a gene: 11. The chain's CDR3 is CASSLYFGQGSRNIQYF. The CDR3 DNA sequence: TGTGCCAGCAGTTTATATTTCGGACAGGGGTCCAGGAACATTCAGTACTTC.

The table lists this clonotype with many counts. The chain combines TRBV12-3 or TRBV12-4 with TRBJ1-4; perhaps TRBD1 as D (6 bases). V dropped 4 bases and J dropped 2 bases, with 8 bases sitting between them. The length of the CDR3 is 14 residues. As DNA, the CDR3 is TGTGCCAGCAGTTCAGACAGGACTAATGAAAAACTGTTTTTT. Translated: CASSSDRTNEKLFF.

The chain combines TRBV5-5 with TRBJ1-1; 7 bases agree with TRBD1. This CDR3 region has 14 residues. Germline V gives CDR1 SGHKS, CDR2 YYEKEE (reference sequence). Trimming at V came to 5 bases and at J to 1 base, leaving 5 bases not matched to a gene. The CDR3, as DNA: TGTGCCAGCAGAGAGGACAGGTGGAACACTGAAGCTTTCTTT. It translates to CASREDRWNTEAFF.

The V and J genes are TRBV5-1 and TRBJ2-1, with TRBD2 matching over 7 bases. J lost 8 bases, V lost 4 bases, and 6 bases had no gene match. CDR1 is SGHRS and CDR2 is YFSETQ in the germline V gene. There are 13 residues in the CDR3. The chain's CDR3 is CASSLGGEDEQFF. The CDR3 coding sequence is TGCGCCAGCAGCCTTGGGGGGGAGGATGAGCAGTTCTTC.

This clonotype was detected many times. The rearrangement uses TRBV7-9 and TRBJ2-2; D unresolved. Germline V CDR1 and CDR2: SEHNR, FQNEAQ (reference sequence). The V gene lost 4 bases and the J gene lost 7 bases, with 13 bases spanning the gap. The CDR3 extends over 14 amino acids. CDR3 in amino acids: CASSSLVKGGELFF. The CDR3 region has the DNA TGTGCCAGCAGCTCTCTAGTCAAAGGCGGGGAGCTGTTTTTT.

This clonotype has more than one count but fewer than ten. The rearrangement joins TRBV28 to TRBJ2-5; weak D call: TRBD1 (6 bases). This CDR3 has 14 residues. Trimming pared 2 bases from V and 6 bases from J, leaving 13 bases between. Germline V gives CDR1 MDHEN, CDR2 SYDVKM. The CDR3 DNA reads TGTGCCAGCAGTTTAGCAGGGGAGAGGAAGACCCAGTACTTC. It yields the protein CASSLAGERKTQYF. Based on the CDR3 plus reference TRBV28 and TRBJ2-5, the full variable domain is DVKVTQSSRYLVKRTGEKVFLECVQDMDHENMFWYRQDPGLGLRLIYFSYDVKMKEKGDIPEGYSVSREKKERFSLILESASTNQTSMYLCASSLAGERKTQYFGPGTRLLVL.

This clonotype was seen many times. The J gene is TRBJ2-2, the V gene TRBV29-1; the match to TRBD2 covers 7 bases. V shed 6 bases, J shed 7 bases, and the junction held 2 bases outside the gene matches. CDR1 and CDR2 from the germline V gene are SQVTM and ANQGSEA. The CDR3 runs to 11 residues. CDR3 nucleotides: TGCAGCGTCCGGGGGGACGGGGAGCTGTTTTTT. Its translation: CSVRGDGELFF.

The sample holds a few counts of this clonotype. J is TRBJ1-3 and V is TRBV7-6; D not certain. This CDR3 comprises 16 residues. The germline CDR1 and CDR2 sequences are SGHVS and FNYEAQ. V was clipped by 1 base and J by 0 bases, with 10 bases between them. CDR3 bases: TGTGCCAGCAGCTTAGGGCTTGGGAGCTCTGGAAACACCATATATTTT. Protein product: CASSLGLGSSGNTIYF.

This clonotype was seen more than once but under ten times. The chain couples TRBV24-1 to TRBJ1-1; TRBD1 agrees at 10 bases. The germline V gene has CDR1 KGHDR and CDR2 SFDVKD. V shed 5 bases and J 3 bases; nucleotides not matched to a gene: 11. This CDR3 contains 17 residues. The CDR3 spells CATSGVSGTGAHTEAFF. The CDR3 bases are TGTGCCACCAGTGGCGTCTCCGGGACAGGGGCTCACACTGAAGCTTTCTTT.

CDR3 residues: CASSLESLPQYF. The CDR3 nucleotides are TGCGCCAGCAGCTTGGAGTCGCTACCGCAGTACTTC. The V gene is TRBV5-1, the J gene TRBJ2-7; no definite D call. This CDR3 comprises 12 residues. V gave up 0 bases and J gave up 9 bases, with 10 bases separating them. Germline V CDR1 and CDR2: SGHRS, YFSETQ.

This clonotype was seen many times. The rearrangement links TRBV18 to TRBJ2-5; 7 bases map to TRBD1. V was clipped by 6 bases and J by 3 bases; unmatched bases: 7. This CDR3 is 14 amino acids long. Germline CDR1 is KGHSH and CDR2 is LQKENI. The CDR3 nucleotides are TGTGCCAGCTCGAACAGGGGCATCGAAGAGACCCAGTACTTC. Residues: CASSNRGIEETQYF.

The V and J genes are TRBV7-3 and TRBJ2-7, with 9 positions matching TRBD1. This CDR3 comprises 13 residues. Trimming took 5 bases from V and 13 from J; bases not matched to a gene: 12. Per germline, CDR1 SGHTA and CDR2 FQGTGA. The CDR3 bases are TGTGCCAGCAGCCCCTCGGACAGGGGTCCTTTTTACTTC. It translates to CASSPSDRGPFYF.